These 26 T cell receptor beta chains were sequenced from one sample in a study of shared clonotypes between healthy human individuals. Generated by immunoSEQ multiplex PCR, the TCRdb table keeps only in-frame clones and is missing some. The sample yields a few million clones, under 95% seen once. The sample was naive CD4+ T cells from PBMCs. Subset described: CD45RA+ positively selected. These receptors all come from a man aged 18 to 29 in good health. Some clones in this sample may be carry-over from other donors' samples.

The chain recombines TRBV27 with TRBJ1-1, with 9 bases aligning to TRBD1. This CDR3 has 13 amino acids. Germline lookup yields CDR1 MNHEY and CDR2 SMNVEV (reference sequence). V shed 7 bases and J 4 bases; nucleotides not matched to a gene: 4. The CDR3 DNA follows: TGTGCCAGCATGGACAGGGGTGGCACTGAAGCTTTCTTT. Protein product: CASMDRGGTEAFF.

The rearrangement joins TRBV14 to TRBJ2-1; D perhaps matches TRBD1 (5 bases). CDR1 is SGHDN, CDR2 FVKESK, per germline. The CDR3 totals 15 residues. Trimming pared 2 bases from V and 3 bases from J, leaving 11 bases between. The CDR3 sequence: CASSQLGVGYNEQFF. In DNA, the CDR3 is TGTGCCAGCAGCCAATTAGGGGTCGGCTACAATGAGCAGTTCTTC.

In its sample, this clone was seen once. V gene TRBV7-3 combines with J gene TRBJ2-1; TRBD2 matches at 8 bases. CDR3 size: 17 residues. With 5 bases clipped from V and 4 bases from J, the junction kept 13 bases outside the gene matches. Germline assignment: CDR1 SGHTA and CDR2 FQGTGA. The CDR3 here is CASSPAGGGSPYNEQFF. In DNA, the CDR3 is TGTGCCAGCAGCCCGGCGGGGGGCGGGAGCCCGTACAATGAGCAGTTCTTC.

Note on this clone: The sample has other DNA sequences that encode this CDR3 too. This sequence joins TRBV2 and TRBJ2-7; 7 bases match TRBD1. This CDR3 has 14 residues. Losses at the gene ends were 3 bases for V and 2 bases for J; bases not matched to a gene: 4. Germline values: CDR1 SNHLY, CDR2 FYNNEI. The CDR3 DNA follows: TGTGCCAGCAGTGAGCAGGGGGTAACCTACGAGCAGTACTTC. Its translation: CASSEQGVTYEQYF. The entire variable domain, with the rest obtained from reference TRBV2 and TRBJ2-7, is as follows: EPEVTQTPSHQVTQMGQEVILRCVPISNHLYFYWYRQILGQKVEFLVSFYNNEISEKSEIFDDQFSVERPDGSNFTLKIRSTKLEDSAMYFCASSEQGVTYEQYFGPGTRLTVT.

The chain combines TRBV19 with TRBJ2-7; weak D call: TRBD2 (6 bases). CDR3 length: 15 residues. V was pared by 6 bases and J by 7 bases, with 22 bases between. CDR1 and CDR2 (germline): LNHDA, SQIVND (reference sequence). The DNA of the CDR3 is TGTGCCAGTAGATCCCGGGACTCCCCCGGTATAGAGCAGTACTTC. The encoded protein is CASRSRDSPGIEQYF.

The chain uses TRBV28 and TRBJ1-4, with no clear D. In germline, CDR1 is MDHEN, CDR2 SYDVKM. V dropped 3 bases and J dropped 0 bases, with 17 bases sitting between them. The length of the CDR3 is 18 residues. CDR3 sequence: CASSLGRKYQATNEKLFF. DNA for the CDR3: TGTGCCAGCAGTTTGGGCAGAAAATATCAAGCAACTAATGAAAAACTGTTTTTT.

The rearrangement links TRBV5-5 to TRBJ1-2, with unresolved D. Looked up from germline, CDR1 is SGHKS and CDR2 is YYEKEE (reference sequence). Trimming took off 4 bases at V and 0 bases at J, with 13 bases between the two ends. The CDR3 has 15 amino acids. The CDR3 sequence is CASSQGLGTNYGYTF. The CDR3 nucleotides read TGTGCCAGCAGCCAAGGGCTGGGAACTAACTATGGCTACACCTTC.

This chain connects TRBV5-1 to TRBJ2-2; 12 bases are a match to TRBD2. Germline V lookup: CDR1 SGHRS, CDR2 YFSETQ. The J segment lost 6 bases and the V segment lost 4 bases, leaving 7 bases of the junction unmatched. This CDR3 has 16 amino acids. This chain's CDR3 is CASSPRLAGDSGELFF. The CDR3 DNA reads TGCGCCAGCAGCCCGCGACTAGCGGGAGACTCCGGGGAGCTGTTTTTT. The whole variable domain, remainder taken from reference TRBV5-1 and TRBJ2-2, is KAGVTQTPRYLIKTRGQQVTLSCSPISGHRSVSWYQQTPGQGLQFLFEYFSETQRNKGNFPGRFSGRQFSNSRSEMNVSTLELGDSALYLCASSPRLAGDSGELFFGEGSRLTVL.

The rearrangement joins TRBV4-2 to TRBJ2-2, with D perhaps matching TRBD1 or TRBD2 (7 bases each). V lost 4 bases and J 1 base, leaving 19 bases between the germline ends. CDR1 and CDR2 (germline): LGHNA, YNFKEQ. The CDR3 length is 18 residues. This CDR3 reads CASSLQNGRGLNTGELFF. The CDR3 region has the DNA TGTGCCAGCAGCCTCCAAAATGGGAGGGGGCTGAACACCGGGGAGCTGTTTTTT.

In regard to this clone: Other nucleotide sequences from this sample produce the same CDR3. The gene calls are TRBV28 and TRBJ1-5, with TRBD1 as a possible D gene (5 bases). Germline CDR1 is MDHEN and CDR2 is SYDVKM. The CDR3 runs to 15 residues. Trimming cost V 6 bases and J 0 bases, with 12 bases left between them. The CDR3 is CASSPGGYSNQPQHF. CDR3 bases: TGTGCCAGCAGCCCCGGGGGGTATAGCAATCAGCCCCAGCATTTT.

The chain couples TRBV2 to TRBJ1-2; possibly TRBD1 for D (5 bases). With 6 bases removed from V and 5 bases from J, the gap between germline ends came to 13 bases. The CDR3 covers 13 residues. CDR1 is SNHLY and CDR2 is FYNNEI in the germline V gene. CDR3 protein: CASRYDSLYGYTF. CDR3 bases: TGTGCCAGCAGATACGACAGCCTATATGGCTACACCTTC.

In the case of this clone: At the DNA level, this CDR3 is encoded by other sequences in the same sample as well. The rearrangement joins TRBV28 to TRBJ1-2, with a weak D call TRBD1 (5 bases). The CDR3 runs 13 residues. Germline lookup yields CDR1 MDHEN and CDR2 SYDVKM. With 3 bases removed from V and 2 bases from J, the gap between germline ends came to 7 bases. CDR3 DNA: TGTGCCAGCAGTTTTGACAGCAACTATGGCTACACCTTC. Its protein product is CASSFDSNYGYTF.

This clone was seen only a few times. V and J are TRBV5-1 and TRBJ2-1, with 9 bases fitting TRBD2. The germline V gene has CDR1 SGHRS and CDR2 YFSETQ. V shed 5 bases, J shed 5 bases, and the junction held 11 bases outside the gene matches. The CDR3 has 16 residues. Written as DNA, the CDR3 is TGCGCCAGCAGTCGCGGTCCATTAGCGGGGGACAATGAGCAGTTCTTC. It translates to CASSRGPLAGDNEQFF. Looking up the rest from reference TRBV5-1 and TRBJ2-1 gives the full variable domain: KAGVTQTPRYLIKTRGQQVTLSCSPISGHRSVSWYQQTPGQGLQFLFEYFSETQRNKGNFPGRFSGRQFSNSRSEMNVSTLELGDSALYLCASSRGPLAGDNEQFFGPGTRLTVL.

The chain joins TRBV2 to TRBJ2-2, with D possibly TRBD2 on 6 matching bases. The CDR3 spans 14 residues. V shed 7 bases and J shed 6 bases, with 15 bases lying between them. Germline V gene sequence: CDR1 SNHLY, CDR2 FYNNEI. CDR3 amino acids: CASKGRTLAGELFF. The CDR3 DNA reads TGTGCCAGCAAAGGGAGGACATTGGCCGGGGAGCTGTTTTTT. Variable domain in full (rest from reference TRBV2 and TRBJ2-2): EPEVTQTPSHQVTQMGQEVILRCVPISNHLYFYWYRQILGQKVEFLVSFYNNEISEKSEIFDDQFSVERPDGSNFTLKIRSTKLEDSAMYFCASKGRTLAGELFFGEGSRLTVL.

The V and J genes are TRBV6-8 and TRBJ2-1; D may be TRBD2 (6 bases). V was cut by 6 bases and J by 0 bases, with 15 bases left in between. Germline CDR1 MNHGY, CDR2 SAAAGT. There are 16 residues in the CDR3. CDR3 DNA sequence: TGTGCCAGCAGCCCCAGCGGGCACAGCTCCTACAATGAGCAGTTCTTC. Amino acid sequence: CASSPSGHSSYNEQFF.

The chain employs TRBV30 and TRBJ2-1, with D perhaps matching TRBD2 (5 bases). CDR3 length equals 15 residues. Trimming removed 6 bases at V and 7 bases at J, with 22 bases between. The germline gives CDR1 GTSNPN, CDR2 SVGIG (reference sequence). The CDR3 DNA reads TGTGCCTGTCACTACAGAGGGCGAGTGTATAATGAGCAGTTCTTC. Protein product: CACHYRGRVYNEQFF. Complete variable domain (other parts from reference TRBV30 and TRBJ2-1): SQTIHQWPATLVQPVGSPLSLECTVEGTSNPNLYWYRQAAGRGLQLLFYSVGIGQISSEVPQNLSASRPQDRQFILSSKKLLLSDSGFYLCACHYRGRVYNEQFFGPGTRLTVL.

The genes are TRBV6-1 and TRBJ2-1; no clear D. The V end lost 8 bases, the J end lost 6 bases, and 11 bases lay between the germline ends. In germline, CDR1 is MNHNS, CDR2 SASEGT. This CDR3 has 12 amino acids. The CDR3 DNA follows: TGTGCCAGCCAAGGCGTCCCCAATGAGCAGTTCTTC. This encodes CASQGVPNEQFF.

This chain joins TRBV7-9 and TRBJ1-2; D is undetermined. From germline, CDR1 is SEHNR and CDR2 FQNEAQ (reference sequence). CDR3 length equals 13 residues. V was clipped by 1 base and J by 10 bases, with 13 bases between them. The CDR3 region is CASSLVGSWDYTF. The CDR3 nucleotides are TGTGCCAGCAGCTTAGTCGGGAGCTGGGACTACACCTTC.

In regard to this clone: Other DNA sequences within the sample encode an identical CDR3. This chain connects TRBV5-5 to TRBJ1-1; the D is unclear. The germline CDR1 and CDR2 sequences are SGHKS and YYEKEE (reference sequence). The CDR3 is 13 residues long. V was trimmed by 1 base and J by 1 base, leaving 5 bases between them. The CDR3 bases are TGTGCCAGCAGCTTGACTGGGAACACTGAAGCTTTCTTT. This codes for CASSLTGNTEAFF.

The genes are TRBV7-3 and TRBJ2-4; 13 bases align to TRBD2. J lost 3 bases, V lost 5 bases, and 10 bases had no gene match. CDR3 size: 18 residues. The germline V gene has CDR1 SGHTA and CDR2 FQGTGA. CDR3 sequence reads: CASSRTSGSGFGKNIQYF. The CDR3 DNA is TGTGCCAGCAGCAGGACTAGCGGGAGTGGTTTTGGCAAAAACATTCAGTACTTC.

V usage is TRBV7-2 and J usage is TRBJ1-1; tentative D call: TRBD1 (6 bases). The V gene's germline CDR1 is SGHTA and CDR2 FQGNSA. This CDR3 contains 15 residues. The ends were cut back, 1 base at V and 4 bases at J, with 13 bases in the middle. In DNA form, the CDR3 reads TGTGCCAGCAGCTTAGTGGGGCAGGGGCTCACTGAAGCTTTCTTT. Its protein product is CASSLVGQGLTEAFF.

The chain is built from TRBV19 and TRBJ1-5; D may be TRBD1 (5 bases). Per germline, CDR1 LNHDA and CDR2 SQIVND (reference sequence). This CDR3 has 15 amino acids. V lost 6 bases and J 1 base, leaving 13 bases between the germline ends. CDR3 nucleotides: TGTGCCAGTAGGATCCAGACAGAGAGCAATCAGCCCCAGCATTTT. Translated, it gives CASRIQTESNQPQHF.

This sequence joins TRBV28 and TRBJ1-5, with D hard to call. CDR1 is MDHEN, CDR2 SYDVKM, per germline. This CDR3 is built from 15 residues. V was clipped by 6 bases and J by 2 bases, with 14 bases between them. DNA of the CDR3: TGTGCCAGCAGCCTCCGGCCCCTAGGCAATCAGCCCCAGCATTTT. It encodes CASSLRPLGNQPQHF. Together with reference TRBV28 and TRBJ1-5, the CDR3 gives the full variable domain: DVKVTQSSRYLVKRTGEKVFLECVQDMDHENMFWYRQDPGLGLRLIYFSYDVKMKEKGDIPEGYSVSREKKERFSLILESASTNQTSMYLCASSLRPLGNQPQHFGDGTRLSIL.

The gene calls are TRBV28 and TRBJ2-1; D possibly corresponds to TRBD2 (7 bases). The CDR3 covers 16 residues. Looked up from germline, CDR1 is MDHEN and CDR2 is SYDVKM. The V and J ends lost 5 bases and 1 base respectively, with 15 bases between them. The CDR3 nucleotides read TGTGCCAGCAGTGGGAGGGGGAGGGGTTCCTACAATGAGCAGTTCTTC. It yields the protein CASSGRGRGSYNEQFF.

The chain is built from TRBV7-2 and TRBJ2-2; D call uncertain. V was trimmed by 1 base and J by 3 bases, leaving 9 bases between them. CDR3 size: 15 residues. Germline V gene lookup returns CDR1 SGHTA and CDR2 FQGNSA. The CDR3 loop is CASSLDRLDTGELFF. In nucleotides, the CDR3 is TGTGCCAGCAGCTTAGATCGGCTAGACACCGGGGAGCTGTTTTTT.

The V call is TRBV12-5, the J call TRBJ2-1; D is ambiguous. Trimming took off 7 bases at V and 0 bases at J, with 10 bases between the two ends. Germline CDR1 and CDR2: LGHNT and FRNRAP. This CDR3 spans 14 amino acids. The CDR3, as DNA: TGTGCTAGTGCCCCGAGGAGCTCCTACAATGAGCAGTTCTTC. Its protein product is CASAPRSSYNEQFF.